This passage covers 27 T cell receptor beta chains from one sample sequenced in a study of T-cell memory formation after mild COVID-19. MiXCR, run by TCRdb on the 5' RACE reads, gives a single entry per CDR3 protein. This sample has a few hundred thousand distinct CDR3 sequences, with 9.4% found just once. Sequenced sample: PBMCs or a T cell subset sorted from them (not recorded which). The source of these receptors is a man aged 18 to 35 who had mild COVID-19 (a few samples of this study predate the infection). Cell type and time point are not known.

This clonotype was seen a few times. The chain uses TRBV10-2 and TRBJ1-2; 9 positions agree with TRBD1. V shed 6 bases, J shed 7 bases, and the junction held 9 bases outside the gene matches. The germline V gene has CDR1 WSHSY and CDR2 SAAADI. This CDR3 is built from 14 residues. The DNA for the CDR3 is TGCGCCAGCAGCTTCAACAGGGGGCAGGGTGGCTACACCTTC. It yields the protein CASSFNRGQGGYTF.

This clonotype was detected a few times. The CDR3 coding sequence is TGCGCCAGCAGCCAAGACCCAGGGGCAGTAGGCGATTCACCCCTCCACTTT. The encoded protein is CASSQDPGAVGDSPLHF. The chain is built from TRBV4-3 and TRBJ1-6; maybe TRBD1 (6 bases). Looked up from germline, CDR1 is LGHNA and CDR2 is YSLEER. V lost 0 bases, J lost 8 bases, and 17 bases lay in between. The CDR3 consists of 17 residues.

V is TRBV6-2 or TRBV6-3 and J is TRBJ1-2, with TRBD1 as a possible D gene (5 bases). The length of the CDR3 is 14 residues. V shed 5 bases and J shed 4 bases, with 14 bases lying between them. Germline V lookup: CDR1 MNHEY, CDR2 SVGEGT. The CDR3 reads CASSHRWTIYGYTF. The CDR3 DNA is TGTGCCAGCAGTCACCGGTGGACAATCTATGGCTACACCTTC.

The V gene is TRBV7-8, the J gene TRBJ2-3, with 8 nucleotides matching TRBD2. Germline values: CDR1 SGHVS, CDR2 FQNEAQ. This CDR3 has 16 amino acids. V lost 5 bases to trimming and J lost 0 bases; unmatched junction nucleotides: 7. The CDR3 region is CASSPAGAASTDTQYF. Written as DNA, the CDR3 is TGTGCCAGCAGCCCAGCGGGAGCGGCTAGCACAGATACGCAGTATTTT.

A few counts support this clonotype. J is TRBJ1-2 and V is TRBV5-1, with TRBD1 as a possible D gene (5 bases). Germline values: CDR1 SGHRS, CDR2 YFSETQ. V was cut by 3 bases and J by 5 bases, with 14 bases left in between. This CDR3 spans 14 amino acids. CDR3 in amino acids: CASSSRERGYGYTF. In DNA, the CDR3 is TGCGCCAGCAGCTCCAGGGAGCGGGGTTATGGCTACACCTTC.

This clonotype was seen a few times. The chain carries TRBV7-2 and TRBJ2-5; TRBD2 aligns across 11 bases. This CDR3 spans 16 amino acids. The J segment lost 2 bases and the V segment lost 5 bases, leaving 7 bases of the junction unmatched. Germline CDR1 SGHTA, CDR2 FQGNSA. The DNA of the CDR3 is TGTGCCAGCAGCAGAACTAGCGGGGGTTATCAAGAGACCCAGTACTTC. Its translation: CASSRTSGGYQETQYF.

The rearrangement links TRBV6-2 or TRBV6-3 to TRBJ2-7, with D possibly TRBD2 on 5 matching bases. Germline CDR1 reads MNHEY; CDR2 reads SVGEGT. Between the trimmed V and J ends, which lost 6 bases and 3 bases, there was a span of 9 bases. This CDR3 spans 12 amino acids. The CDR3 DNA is TGTGCCAGCAGGGACGGGAACTACGAGCAGTACGTC. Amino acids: CASRDGNYEQYV.

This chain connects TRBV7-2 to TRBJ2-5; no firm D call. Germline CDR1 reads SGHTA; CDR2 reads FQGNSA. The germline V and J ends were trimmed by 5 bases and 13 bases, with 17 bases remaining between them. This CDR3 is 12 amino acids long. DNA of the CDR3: TGTGCCAGCAGCAAAGACTCCCTTTCCCTGTACTTC. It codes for CASSKDSLSLYF.

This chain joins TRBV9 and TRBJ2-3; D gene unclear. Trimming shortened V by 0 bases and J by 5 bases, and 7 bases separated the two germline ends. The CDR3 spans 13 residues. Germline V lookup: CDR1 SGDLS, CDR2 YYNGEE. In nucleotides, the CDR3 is TGTGCCAGCAGCGTAGCCCAAGGAGATACGCAGTATTTT. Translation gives CASSVAQGDTQYF.

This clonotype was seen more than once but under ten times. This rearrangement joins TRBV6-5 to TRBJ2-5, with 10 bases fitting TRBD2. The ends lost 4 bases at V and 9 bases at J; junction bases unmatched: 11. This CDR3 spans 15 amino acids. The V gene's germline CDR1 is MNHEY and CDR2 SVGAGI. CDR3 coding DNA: TGTGCCAGCAGTTCTCTAGCGGGGGCCCATTTGGCCCAGTACTTC. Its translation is CASSSLAGAHLAQYF.

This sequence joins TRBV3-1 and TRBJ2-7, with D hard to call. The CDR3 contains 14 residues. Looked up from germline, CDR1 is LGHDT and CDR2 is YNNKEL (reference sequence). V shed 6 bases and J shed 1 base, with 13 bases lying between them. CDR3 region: CASSPSEVSYEQYV. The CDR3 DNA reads TGTGCCAGCAGTCCCTCCGAGGTATCCTACGAGCAGTACGTC.

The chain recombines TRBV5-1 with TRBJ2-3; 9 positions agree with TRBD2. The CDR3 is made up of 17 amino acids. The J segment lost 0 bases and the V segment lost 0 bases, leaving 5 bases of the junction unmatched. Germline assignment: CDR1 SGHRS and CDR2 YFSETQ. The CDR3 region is CASSLVGLAASTDTQYF. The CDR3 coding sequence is TGCGCCAGCAGCTTGGTGGGACTAGCAGCGAGCACAGATACGCAGTATTTT.

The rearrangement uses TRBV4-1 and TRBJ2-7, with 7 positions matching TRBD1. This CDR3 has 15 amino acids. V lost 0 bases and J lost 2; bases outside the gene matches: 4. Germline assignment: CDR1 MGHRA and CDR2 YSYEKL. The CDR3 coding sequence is TGCGCCAGCAGCCAAGAGCAGGGGGACCCCTACGAGCAGTACTTC. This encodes CASSQEQGDPYEQYF.

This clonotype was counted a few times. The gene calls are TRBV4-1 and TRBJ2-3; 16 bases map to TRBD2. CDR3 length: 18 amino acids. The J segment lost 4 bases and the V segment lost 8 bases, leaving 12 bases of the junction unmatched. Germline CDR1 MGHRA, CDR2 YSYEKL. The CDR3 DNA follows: TGCGCCAGCTCAAGAGGGACTAGCGGGGGGGCGAAGCCAGATACGCAGTATTTT. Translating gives CASSRGTSGGAKPDTQYF.

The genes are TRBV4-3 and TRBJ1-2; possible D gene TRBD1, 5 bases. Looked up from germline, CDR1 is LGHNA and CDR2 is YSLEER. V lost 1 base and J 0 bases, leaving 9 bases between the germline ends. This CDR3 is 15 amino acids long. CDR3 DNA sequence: TGCGCCAGCAGCCAAGTGGCGGGGGCTAACTATGGCTACACCTTC. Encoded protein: CASSQVAGANYGYTF.

CDR3 coding DNA: TGTGCCATCAGTAAATCGGGGGACACCGGGGAGCTGTTTTTT. It translates to CAISKSGDTGELFF. V gene TRBV10-3 combines with J gene TRBJ2-2; D might be TRBD2 (6 bases). Trimming removed 5 bases at V and 3 bases at J, with 10 bases between. Germline loops: CDR1 ENHRY, CDR2 SYGVKD. CDR3 length: 14 amino acids.

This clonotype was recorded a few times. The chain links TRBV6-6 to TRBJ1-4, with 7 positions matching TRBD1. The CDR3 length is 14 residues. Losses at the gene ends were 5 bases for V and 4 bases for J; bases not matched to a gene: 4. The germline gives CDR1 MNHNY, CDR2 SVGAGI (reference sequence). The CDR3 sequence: CASSRTGVNEKLFF. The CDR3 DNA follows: TGTGCCAGCAGTCGGACAGGAGTTAATGAAAAACTGTTTTTT.

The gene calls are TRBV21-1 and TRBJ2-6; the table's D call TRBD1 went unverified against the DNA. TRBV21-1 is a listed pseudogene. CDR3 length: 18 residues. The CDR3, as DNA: TGTGCCAGCAGCAAATCTAATCAGGGGGCGTATGGGGCCAACGTCCTGACTTTC. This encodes CASSKSNQGAYGANVLTF.

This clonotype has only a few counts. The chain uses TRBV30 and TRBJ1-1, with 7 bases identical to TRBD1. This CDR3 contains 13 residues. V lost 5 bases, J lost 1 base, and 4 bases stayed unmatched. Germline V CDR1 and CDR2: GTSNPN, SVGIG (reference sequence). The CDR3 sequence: CAWGRDRNTEAFF. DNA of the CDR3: TGTGCCTGGGGGAGGGACAGGAACACTGAAGCTTTCTTT. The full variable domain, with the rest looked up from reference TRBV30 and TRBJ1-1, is SQTIHQWPATLVQPVGSPLSLECTVEGTSNPNLYWYRQAAGRGLQLLFYSVGIGQISSEVPQNLSASRPQDRQFILSSKKLLLSDSGFYLCAWGRDRNTEAFFGQGTRLTVV.

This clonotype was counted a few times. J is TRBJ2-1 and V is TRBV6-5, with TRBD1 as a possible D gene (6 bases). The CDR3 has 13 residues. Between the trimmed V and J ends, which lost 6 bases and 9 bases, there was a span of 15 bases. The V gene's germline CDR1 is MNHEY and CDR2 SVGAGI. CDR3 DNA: TGTGCCAGCAGCACAGGGATTGCGGTTGAGCAGTTCTTC. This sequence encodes CASSTGIAVEQFF.

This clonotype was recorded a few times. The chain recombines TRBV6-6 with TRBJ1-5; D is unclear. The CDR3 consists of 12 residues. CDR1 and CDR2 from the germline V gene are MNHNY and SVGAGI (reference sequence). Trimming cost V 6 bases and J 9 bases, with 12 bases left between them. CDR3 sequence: CASSVQGWPQHF. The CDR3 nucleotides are TGTGCCAGCAGCGTACAAGGGTGGCCCCAGCATTTT.

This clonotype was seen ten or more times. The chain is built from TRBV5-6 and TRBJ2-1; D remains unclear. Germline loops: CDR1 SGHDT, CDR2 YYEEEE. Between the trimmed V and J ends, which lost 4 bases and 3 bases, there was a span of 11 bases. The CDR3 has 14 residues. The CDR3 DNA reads TGTGCCAGCAGCCCCTCCTTCCTCTACAATGAGCAGTTCTTC. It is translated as CASSPSFLYNEQFF. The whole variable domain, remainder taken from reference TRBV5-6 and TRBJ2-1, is DAGVTQSPTHLIKTRGQQVTLRCSPKSGHDTVSWYQQALGQGPQFIFQYYEEEERQRGNFPDRFSGHQFPNYSSELNVNALLLGDSALYLCASSPSFLYNEQFFGPGTRLTVL.

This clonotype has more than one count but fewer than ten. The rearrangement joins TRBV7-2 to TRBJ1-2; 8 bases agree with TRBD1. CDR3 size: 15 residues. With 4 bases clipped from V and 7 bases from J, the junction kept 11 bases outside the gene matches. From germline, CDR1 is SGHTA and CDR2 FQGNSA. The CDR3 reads CASSSSLTGASGYTF. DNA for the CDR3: TGTGCCAGCAGCTCATCTTTGACAGGGGCGAGTGGCTACACCTTC.

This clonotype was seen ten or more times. The CDR3 sequence: CATSFGENQPQHF. CDR3 nucleotide sequence: TGTGCCACCTCGTTCGGGGAGAATCAGCCCCAGCATTTT. This chain uses TRBV12-3 or TRBV12-4 with TRBJ1-5; D ambiguous. The CDR3 sequence is 13 residues long. With 10 bases removed from V and 4 bases from J, the gap between germline ends came to 14 bases.

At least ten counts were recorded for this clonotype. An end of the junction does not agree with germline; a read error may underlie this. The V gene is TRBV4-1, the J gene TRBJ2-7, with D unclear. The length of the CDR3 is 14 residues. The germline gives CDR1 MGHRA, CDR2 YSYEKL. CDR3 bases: TGCGCCAGCAGCTGGGCATTATCCTCCAACGAGCAGTACTTC. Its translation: CASSWALSSNEQYF.

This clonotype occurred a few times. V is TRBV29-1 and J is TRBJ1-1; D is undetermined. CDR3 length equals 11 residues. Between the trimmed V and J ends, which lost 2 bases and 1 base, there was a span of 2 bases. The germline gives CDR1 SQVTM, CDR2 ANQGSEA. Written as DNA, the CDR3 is TGCAGCGTTGAACGGAACACTGAAGCTTTCTTT. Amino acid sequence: CSVERNTEAFF.

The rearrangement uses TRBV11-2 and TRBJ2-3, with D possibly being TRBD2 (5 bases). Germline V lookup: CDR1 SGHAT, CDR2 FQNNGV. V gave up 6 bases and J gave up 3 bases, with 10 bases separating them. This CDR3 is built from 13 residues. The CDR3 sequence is CASSQLETDTQYF. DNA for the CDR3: TGTGCCAGCAGTCAACTAGAGACAGATACGCAGTATTTT.